This TCR beta chain came from a study of blood T cell repertoires in COVID-19. Germline CDR1 is SNHLY and CDR2 is FYNNEI. The CDR3 spans 15 residues. The germline V and J ends were trimmed by 5 bases and 1 base, with 12 bases remaining between them. Data came from immunoSEQ multiplex PCR; TCRdb stores just in-frame clones and leaves some out. The sample carries over 30,000 clones, 65% to 90% recorded once. V and J are TRBV2 and TRBJ2-1, with D possibly matching TRBD2 (5 bases). The TCR originated in a woman in her sixties with active COVID-19. Input material: peripheral blood. The CDR3 loop is CASSPTRLSYNEQFF. CDR3 DNA sequence: TGTGCCAGCAGTCCAACTAGACTTTCCTACAATGAGCAGTTCTTC. Variable domain in full (rest from reference TRBV2 and TRBJ2-1): EPEVTQTPSHQVTQMGQEVILRCVPISNHLYFYWYRQILGQKVEFLVSFYNNEISEKSEIFDDQFSVERPDGSNFTLKIRSTKLEDSAMYFCASSPTRLSYNEQFFGPGTRLTVL.